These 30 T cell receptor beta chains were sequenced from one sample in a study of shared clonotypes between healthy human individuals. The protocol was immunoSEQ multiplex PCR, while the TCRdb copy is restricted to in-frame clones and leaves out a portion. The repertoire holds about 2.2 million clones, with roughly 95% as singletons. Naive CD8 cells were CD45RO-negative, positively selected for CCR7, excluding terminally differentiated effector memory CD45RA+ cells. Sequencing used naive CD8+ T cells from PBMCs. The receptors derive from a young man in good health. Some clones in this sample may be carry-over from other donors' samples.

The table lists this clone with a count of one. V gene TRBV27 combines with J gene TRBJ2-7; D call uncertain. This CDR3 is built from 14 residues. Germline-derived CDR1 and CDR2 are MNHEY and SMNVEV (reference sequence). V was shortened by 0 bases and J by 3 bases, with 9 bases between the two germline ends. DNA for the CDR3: TGTGCCAGCAGTTTATCCGGAGTCCTCTACGAGCAGTACTTC. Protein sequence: CASSLSGVLYEQYF.

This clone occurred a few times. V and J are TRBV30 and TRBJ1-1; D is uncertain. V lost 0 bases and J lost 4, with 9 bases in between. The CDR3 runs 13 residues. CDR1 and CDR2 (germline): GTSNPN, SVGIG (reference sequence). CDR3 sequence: CAWSVSLATEAFF. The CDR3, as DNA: TGTGCCTGGAGTGTCTCATTGGCCACTGAAGCTTTCTTT.

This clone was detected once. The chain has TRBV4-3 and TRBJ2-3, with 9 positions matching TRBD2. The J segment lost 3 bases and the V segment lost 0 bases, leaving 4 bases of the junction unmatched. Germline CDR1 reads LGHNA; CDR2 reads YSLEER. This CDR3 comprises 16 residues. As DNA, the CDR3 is TGCGCCAGCAGCCAAGATTCCGGACTAGCGACAGATACGCAGTATTTT. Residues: CASSQDSGLATDTQYF.

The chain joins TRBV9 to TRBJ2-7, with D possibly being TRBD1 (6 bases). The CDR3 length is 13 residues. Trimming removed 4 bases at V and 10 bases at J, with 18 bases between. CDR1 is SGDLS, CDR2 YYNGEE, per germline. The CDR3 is CASSTADSSSQYF. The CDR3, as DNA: TGTGCCAGCAGCACAGCGGACAGCTCGAGCCAGTACTTC.

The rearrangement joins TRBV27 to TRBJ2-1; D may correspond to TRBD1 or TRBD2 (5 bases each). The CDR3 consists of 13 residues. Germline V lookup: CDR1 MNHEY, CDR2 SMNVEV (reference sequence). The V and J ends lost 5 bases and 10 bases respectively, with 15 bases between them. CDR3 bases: TGTGCCAGCAGTAGGGGTGGGGGATACGAGCAGTTCTTC. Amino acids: CASSRGGGYEQFF.

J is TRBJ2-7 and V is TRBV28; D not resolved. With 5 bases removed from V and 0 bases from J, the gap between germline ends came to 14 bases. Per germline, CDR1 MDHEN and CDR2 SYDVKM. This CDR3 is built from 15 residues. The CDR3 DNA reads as TGTGCCAGCAGTCTGTTAAGAACTTACTCCTACGAGCAGTACTTC. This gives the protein CASSLLRTYSYEQYF.

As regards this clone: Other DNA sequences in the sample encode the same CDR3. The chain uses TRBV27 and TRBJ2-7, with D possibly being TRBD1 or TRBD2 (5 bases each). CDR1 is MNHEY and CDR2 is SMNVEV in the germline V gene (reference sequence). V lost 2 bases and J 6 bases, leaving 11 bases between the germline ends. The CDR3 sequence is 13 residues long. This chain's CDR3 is CASSLGGSGEQYF. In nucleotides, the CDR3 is TGTGCCAGCAGTTTAGGGGGATCCGGCGAGCAGTACTTC.

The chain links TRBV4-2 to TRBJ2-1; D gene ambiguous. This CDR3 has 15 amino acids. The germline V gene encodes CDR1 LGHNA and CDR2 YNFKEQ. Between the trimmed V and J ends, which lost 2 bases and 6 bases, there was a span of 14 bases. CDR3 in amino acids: CASSQPQTPPNEQFF. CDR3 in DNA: TGTGCCAGCAGCCAACCCCAAACGCCCCCCAATGAGCAGTTCTTC.

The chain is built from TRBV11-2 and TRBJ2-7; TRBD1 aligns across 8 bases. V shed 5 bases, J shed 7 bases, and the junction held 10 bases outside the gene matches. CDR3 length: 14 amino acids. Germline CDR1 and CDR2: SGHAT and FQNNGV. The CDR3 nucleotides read TGTGCCAGCAGCGCCCGACAGGGGAAGGCGGAGCAGTACTTC. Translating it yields CASSARQGKAEQYF.

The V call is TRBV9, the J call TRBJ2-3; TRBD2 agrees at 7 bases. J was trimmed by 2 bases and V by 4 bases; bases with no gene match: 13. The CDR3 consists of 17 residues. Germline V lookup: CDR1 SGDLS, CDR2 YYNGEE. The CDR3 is CASSPHGGEGPTDTQYF. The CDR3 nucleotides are TGTGCCAGCAGCCCCCATGGGGGGGAGGGCCCCACAGATACGCAGTATTTT.

The CDR3 nucleotides are TGTGCCAGCAGCTCCCTAAAAAACATTCAGTACTTC. Translating it yields CASSSLKNIQYF. This chain connects TRBV7-8 to TRBJ2-4; D uncertain. The V gene lost 4 bases and the J gene lost 4 bases, with 5 bases spanning the gap. The CDR3 is 12 amino acids. Germline V gene sequence: CDR1 SGHVS, CDR2 FQNEAQ.

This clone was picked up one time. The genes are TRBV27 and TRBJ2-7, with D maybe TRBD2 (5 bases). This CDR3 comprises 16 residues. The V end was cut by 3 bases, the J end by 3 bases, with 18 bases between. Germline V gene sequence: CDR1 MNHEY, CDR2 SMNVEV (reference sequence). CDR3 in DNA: TGTGCCAGCAGTTTGGTCGCGGGCGGAGCTTTCTACGAGCAGTACTTC. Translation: CASSLVAGGAFYEQYF.

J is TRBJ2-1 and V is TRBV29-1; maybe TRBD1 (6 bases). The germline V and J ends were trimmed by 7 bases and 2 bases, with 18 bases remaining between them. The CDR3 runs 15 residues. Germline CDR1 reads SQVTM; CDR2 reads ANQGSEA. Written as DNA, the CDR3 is TGCAGCGGCGGAGTTGGGGGCAGCACCTACAATGAGCAGTTCTTC. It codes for CSGGVGGSTYNEQFF.

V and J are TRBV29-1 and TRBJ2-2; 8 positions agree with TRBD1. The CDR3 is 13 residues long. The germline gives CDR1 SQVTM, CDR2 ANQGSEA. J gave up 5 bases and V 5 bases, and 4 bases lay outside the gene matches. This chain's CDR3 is CSVRTGLTGELFF. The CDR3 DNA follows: TGCAGCGTTCGGACAGGGTTGACCGGGGAGCTGTTTTTT.

In DNA, the CDR3 is TGCAGCGATACAGGGACACGAACCTTGAACACTGAAGCTTTCTTT. It codes for CSDTGTRTLNTEAFF. The chain couples TRBV29-1 to TRBJ1-1; possibly TRBD1 for D (6 bases). CDR3 size: 15 residues. With 7 bases removed from V and 0 bases from J, the gap between germline ends came to 18 bases. Germline V lookup: CDR1 SQVTM, CDR2 ANQGSEA.

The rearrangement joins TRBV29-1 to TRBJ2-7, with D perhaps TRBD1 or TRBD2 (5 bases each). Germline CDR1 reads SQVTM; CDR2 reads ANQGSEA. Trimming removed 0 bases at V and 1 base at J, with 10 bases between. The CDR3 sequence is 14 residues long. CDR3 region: CSVEDRESSYEQYF. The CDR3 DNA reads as TGCAGCGTTGAAGACAGGGAGTCGTCCTACGAGCAGTACTTC.

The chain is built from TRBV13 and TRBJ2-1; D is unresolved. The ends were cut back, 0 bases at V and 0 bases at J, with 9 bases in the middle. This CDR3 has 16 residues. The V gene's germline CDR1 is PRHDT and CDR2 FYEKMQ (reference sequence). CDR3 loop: CASSLGAAHSYNEQFF. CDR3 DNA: TGTGCCAGCAGCTTAGGGGCAGCCCACTCCTACAATGAGCAGTTCTTC.

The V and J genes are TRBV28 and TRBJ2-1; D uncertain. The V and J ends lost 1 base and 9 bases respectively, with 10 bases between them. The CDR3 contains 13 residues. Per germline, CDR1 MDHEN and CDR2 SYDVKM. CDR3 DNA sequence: TGTGCCAGCAGTTTATACCTAATCGGTGAGCAGTTCTTC. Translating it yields CASSLYLIGEQFF.

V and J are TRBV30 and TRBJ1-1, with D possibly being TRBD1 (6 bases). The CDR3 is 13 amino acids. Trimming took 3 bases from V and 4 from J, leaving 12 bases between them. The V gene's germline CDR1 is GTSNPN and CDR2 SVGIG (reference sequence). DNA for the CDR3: TGTGCCTGGAGGAGGACAGTGAGCACTGAAGCTTTCTTT. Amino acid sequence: CAWRRTVSTEAFF.

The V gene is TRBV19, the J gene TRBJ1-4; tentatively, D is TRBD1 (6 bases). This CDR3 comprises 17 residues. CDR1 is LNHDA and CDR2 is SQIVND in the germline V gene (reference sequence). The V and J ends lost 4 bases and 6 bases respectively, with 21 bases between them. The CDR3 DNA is TGTGCCAGTAGTAAAACAGGGCAAATGGACTTCGATGAAAAACTGTTTTTT. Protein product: CASSKTGQMDFDEKLFF. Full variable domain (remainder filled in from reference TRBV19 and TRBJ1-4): DGGITQSPKYLFRKEGQNVTLSCEQNLNHDAMYWYRQDPGQGLRLIYYSQIVNDFQKGDIAEGYSVSREKKESFPLTVTSAQKNPTAFYLCASSKTGQMDFDEKLFFGSGTQLSVL.

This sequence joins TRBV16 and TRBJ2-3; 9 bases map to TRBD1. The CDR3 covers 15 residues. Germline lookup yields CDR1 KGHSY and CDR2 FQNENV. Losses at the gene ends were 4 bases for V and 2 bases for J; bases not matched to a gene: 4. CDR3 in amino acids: CASSPRDRDTDTQYF. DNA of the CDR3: TGTGCCAGCAGCCCCCGGGACAGGGACACAGATACGCAGTATTTT.

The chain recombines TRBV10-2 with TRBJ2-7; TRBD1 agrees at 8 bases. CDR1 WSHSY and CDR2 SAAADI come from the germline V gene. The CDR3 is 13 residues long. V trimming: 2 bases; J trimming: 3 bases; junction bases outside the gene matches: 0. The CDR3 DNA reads TGCGCCAGCAGTGAGACAGGGGGCTACGAGCAGTACTTC. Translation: CASSETGGYEQYF.

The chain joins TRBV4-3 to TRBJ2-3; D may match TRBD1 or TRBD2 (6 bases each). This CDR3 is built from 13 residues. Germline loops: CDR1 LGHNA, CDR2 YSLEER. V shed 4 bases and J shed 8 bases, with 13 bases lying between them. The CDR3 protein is CASSLRRGATQYF. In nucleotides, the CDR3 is TGCGCCAGCAGCCTCCGGAGGGGGGCTACGCAGTATTTT.

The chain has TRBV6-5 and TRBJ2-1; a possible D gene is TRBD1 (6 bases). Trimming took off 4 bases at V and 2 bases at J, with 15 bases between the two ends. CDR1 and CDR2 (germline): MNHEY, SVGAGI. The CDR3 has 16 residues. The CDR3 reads CASSFKGVDAYNEQFF. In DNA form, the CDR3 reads TGTGCCAGCAGTTTTAAGGGGGTAGATGCCTACAATGAGCAGTTCTTC.

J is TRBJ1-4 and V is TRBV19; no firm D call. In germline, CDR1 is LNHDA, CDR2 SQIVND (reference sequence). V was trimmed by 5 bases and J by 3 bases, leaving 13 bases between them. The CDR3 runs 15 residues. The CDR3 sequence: CASSDPGVSNEKLFF. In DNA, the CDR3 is TGTGCCAGTAGTGACCCAGGTGTCTCTAATGAAAAACTGTTTTTT.

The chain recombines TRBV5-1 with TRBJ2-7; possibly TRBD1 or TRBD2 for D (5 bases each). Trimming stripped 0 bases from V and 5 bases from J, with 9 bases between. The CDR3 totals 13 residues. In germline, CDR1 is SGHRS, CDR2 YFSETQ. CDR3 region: CASSLDGAHEQYF. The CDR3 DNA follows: TGCGCCAGCAGCTTGGACGGGGCCCACGAGCAGTACTTC.

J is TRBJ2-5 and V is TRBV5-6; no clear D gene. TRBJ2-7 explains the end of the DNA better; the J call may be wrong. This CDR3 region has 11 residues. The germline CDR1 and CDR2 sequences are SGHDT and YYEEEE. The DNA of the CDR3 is TGTGCCAGCAGCTGGGGCTACGAGCAGTACTTC. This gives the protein CASSWGYEQYF.

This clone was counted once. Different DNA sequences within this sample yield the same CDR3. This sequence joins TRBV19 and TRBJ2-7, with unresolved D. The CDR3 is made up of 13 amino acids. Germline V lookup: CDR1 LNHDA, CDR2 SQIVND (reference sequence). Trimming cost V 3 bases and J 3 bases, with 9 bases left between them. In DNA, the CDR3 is TGTGCCAGTAGTATTGGGGTCAACTACGAGCAGTACTTC. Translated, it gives CASSIGVNYEQYF.

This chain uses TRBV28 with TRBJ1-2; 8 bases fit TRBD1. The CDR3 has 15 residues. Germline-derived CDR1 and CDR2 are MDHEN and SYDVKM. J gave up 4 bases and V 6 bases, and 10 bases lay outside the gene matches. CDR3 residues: CASRETGERVYGYTF. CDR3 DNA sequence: TGTGCCAGCAGAGAGACAGGGGAAAGGGTCTATGGCTACACCTTC.

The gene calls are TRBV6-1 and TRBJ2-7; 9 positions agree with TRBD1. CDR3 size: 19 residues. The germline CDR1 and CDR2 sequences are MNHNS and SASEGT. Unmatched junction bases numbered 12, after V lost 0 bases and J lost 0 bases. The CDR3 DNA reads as TGTGCCAGCAGTGAAGCGACCGGGACAGGGATGGTGGCCTCCTACGAGCAGTACTTC. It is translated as CASSEATGTGMVASYEQYF.